One sample yielded the 19 T cell receptor beta chains listed below, sequenced in a study of cytomegalovirus exposure and HLA in healthy donors. The PCR ran on 60 Vbeta and 13 Jbeta primers. Only in-frame clones appear in the TCRdb table, and some are missing; sequencing was by immunoSEQ multiplex PCR. The sample lists around 110,000 clones; around three quarters were seen once. The sample consisted of PBMCs. These receptors all stem from a man in his thirties or forties in good health and CMV-seropositive.

This clone was observed a few times. CDR3 loop: CASSIWGGGTDTQYF. CDR3 in DNA: TGTGCCAGTAGTATTTGGGGGGGTGGCACAGATACGCAGTATTTT. The V call is TRBV19, the J call TRBJ2-3; TRBD2 matches at 7 bases. V lost 3 bases and J lost 1; bases outside the gene matches: 4. CDR1 and CDR2 from the germline V gene are LNHDA and SQIVND (reference sequence). The CDR3 sequence is 15 residues long.

This chain joins TRBV28 and TRBJ1-1; unclear D gene. Trimming stripped 7 bases from V and 1 base from J, with 7 bases between. The CDR3 extends over 12 amino acids. Germline V gives CDR1 MDHEN, CDR2 SYDVKM. DNA of the CDR3: TGTGCCAGCACACTGAGGAACACTGAAGCTTTCTTT. Its translation: CASTLRNTEAFF.

The gene calls are TRBV2 and TRBJ1-2; D ambiguous. The CDR3 has 13 residues. Germline V CDR1 and CDR2: SNHLY, FYNNEI. The V and J ends lost 6 bases and 7 bases respectively, with 15 bases between them. In nucleotides, the CDR3 is TGTGCCAGCAGCGTCTTAGAAATCCTTGGCTACACCTTC. It translates to CASSVLEILGYTF.

V and J are TRBV2 and TRBJ1-5; 7 bases are shared with TRBD1. V shed 3 bases, J shed 0 bases, and the junction held 17 bases outside the gene matches. CDR3 size: 20 residues. In germline, CDR1 is SNHLY, CDR2 FYNNEI. CDR3 sequence (DNA): TGTGCCAGCAGTGACGACACCGGGACAGCAAAATACTATAGCAATCAGCCCCAGCATTTT. Amino acid sequence: CASSDDTGTAKYYSNQPQHF.

This rearrangement joins TRBV5-5 to TRBJ1-5; TRBD1 agrees at 8 bases. CDR1 is SGHKS and CDR2 is YYEKEE in the germline V gene (reference sequence). V lost 2 bases to trimming and J lost 2 bases; unmatched junction nucleotides: 12. The CDR3 has 18 amino acids. The CDR3: CASSFDRGHIDGNQPQHF. The CDR3 DNA sequence: TGTGCCAGCAGCTTTGACAGGGGACATATAGATGGCAATCAGCCCCAGCATTTT.

CDR3 coding DNA: TGTGCCAGCAGTCCCTCCCAGGGGCCGCGGCCCTACGAGCAGTACTTC. Translated, it gives CASSPSQGPRPYEQYF. This chain connects TRBV27 to TRBJ2-7; possibly TRBD1 for D (6 bases). With 5 bases removed from V and 2 bases from J, the gap between germline ends came to 19 bases. This CDR3 has 16 amino acids. Germline CDR1 reads MNHEY; CDR2 reads SMNVEV (reference sequence).

The chain has TRBV28 and TRBJ1-1, with D possibly TRBD1 on 5 matching bases. Germline CDR1 and CDR2: MDHEN and SYDVKM. This CDR3 region has 15 residues. Trimming removed 4 bases from V and 3 bases from J, with 15 bases in between. The CDR3 spells CASSSIARAYTEAFF. CDR3 coding DNA: TGTGCCAGCAGTTCGATCGCCAGGGCGTACACTGAAGCTTTCTTT.

The chain recombines TRBV30 with TRBJ2-5, with TRBD1 identical over 9 bases. The end of the DNA aligns better with TRBJ2-7, so the J call may be wrong. Germline V gene data show CDR1 as GTSNPN and CDR2 as SVGIG (reference sequence). This CDR3 spans 13 amino acids. The CDR3 nucleotides read TGTGCCTGGGGGACAGGGAGCTCCTACGAGCAGTACTTC. Translated, it gives CAWGTGSSYEQYF.

This clone occurred a few times. The chain joins TRBV7-9 to TRBJ1-5, with D unclear. The germline V gene has CDR1 SEHNR and CDR2 FQNEAQ (reference sequence). V lost 1 base, J lost 6 bases, and 13 bases lay in between. CDR3 length: 15 residues. CDR3 sequence reads: CASSLGEGMVQPQHF. The CDR3 region has the DNA TGTGCCAGCAGCTTAGGGGAGGGAATGGTTCAGCCCCAGCATTTT.

The rearrangement links TRBV18 to TRBJ1-6, with a possible D match to TRBD1 (5 bases). The CDR3 length is 14 residues. Germline CDR1 and CDR2: KGHSH and LQKENI. V lost 2 bases, J lost 10 bases, and 12 bases lay in between. The CDR3 sequence is CASSPSGERSPLHF. Here the CDR3 DNA reads TGTGCCAGCTCACCATCGGGGGAGCGGTCACCCCTCCACTTT.

V and J are TRBV2 and TRBJ2-5; TRBD2 agrees at 12 bases. This CDR3 region has 13 residues. With V trimmed by 11 bases and J by 2 bases, 3 bases remained unmatched. The germline gives CDR1 SNHLY, CDR2 FYNNEI. The CDR3 nucleotides are TGTGCCGGGGGGACTAGCGGGCAAGAGACCCAGTACTTC. It yields the protein CAGGTSGQETQYF.

Concerning this clone itself: Its ends do not fully match the called genes, so a read error is possible. The V call is TRBV7-7, the J call TRBJ2-5; D unresolved. The CDR3 runs 14 residues. Germline V gene lookup returns CDR1 SSHAT and CDR2 FNYEAQ (reference sequence). The CDR3: CASSLSEYQETQYF. As DNA, the CDR3 is TGTGCTAGCAGCTTATCCGAGTACCAAGAGACCCAGTACTTC.

The chain combines TRBV6-1 with TRBJ1-1, with no clear D. The V end lost 2 bases, the J end lost 4 bases, and 11 bases lay between the germline ends. This CDR3 has 14 amino acids. Germline CDR1 MNHNS, CDR2 SASEGT. The CDR3 region is CASSEPGRATEAFF. CDR3 DNA sequence: TGTGCCAGCAGTGAACCGGGGAGGGCCACTGAAGCTTTCTTT.

The chain joins TRBV29-1 to TRBJ2-7; 8 bases are a match to TRBD1. CDR3 length: 14 amino acids. J lost 0 bases, V lost 6 bases, and 7 bases had no gene match. The germline gives CDR1 SQVTM, CDR2 ANQGSEA. Here the CDR3 DNA reads TGCAGCGTGAGACGGGACAGGAGCTCCTACGAGCAGTACTTC. Protein sequence: CSVRRDRSSYEQYF.

The chain recombines TRBV7-6 with TRBJ2-3; TRBD1 agrees at 7 bases. The CDR3 spans 16 residues. CDR1 and CDR2 from the germline V gene are SGHVS and FNYEAQ. J gave up 4 bases and V 7 bases, and 14 bases lay outside the gene matches. The chain's CDR3 is CASTIRDSLLSDTQYF. Written as DNA, the CDR3 is TGTGCCAGCACCATCCGGGACAGCCTTCTATCAGATACGCAGTATTTT.

About this clone itself: The junction departs from germline at one end; a sequencing error may be responsible. This chain uses TRBV7-9 with TRBJ1-2; 8 bases align to TRBD1. The CDR3 extends over 16 amino acids. CDR1 is SEHNR, CDR2 FQNEAQ, per germline (reference sequence). This CDR3 reads CSSSQNTGTGRYGYTF. CDR3 nucleotides: TGTTCCAGCAGCCAGAACACCGGGACAGGCCGCTATGGCTACACCTTC. Using reference TRBV7-9 and TRBJ1-2 for the parts outside the CDR3, the full variable domain is DTGVSQNPRHKITKRGQNVTFRCDPISEHNRLYWYRQTLGQGPEFLTYFQNEAQLEKSRLLSDRFSAERPKGSFSTLEIQRTEQGDSAMYLCSSSQNTGTGRYGYTFGSGTRLTVV.

The rearrangement links TRBV9 to TRBJ2-2, with D possibly TRBD1 on 5 matching bases. From germline, CDR1 is SGDLS and CDR2 YYNGEE. V dropped 5 bases and J dropped 5 bases, with 16 bases sitting between them. This CDR3 spans 15 amino acids. CDR3 nucleotide sequence: TGTGCCAGCAGTCCTTTTCTCCAGGGTACCGGGGAGCTGTTTTTT. Translation gives CASSPFLQGTGELFF. Combining the CDR3 with reference TRBV9 and TRBJ2-2 gives the whole variable domain DSGVTQTPKHLITATGQRVTLRCSPRSGDLSVYWYQQSLDQGLQFLIQYYNGEERAKGNILERFSAQQFPDLHSELNLSSLELGDSALYFCASSPFLQGTGELFFGEGSRLTVL.

The V and J genes are TRBV19 and TRBJ1-2, with 7 bases that match TRBD1. Germline CDR1 is LNHDA and CDR2 is SQIVND (reference sequence). The junction had 2 bases not matched to a gene; V was cut back by 4 bases and J by 3 bases. The CDR3 is 13 residues long. The CDR3, as DNA: TGTGCCAGTAGTAACGGACAGGACTATGGCTACACCTTC. As protein: CASSNGQDYGYTF.

This clone was seen a handful of times. The chain combines TRBV5-1 with TRBJ2-7; no clear D gene. Germline lookup yields CDR1 SGHRS and CDR2 YFSETQ. The V end lost 1 base, the J end lost 3 bases, and 8 bases lay between the germline ends. This CDR3 has 13 residues. In DNA, the CDR3 is TGCGCCAGCAGCTTGATGTCTAGCTACGAGCAGTACTTC. Encoded protein: CASSLMSSYEQYF.